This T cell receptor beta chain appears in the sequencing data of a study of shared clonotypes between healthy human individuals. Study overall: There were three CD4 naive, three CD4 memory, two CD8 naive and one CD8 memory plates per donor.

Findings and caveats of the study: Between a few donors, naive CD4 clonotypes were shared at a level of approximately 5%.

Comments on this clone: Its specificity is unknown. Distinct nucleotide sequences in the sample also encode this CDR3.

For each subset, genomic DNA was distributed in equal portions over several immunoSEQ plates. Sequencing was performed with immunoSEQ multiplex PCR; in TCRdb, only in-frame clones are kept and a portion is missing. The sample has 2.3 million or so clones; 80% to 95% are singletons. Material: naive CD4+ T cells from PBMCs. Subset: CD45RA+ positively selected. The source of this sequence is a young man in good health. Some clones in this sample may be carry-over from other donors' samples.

The CDR3 bases are TGCGCCAGCAGCCGGGGCGAGACCCAGTACTTC. Its protein product is CASSRGETQYF. This chain uses TRBV5-1 with TRBJ2-5; D tentatively fits TRBD1 or TRBD2 (5 bases each). Germline CDR1 and CDR2: SGHRS and YFSETQ. Trimming left V 4 bases short and J 5 bases short, with 6 bases between. The CDR3 length is 11 residues.